These T cell receptor beta chains were read from a single sample in a study of control samples from healthy donors and cancer patients. Libraries were prepared by immunoSEQ multiplex PCR; TCRdb keeps only in-frame clonotypes and omits some of them. The profile shows roughly 130,000 clones, around nine tenths of them singletons. The sample was blood. Source of these receptors: a man aged 50-60 years in good health. The CDR3 runs from the conserved cysteine through the conserved F or W. D genes are given only for firm matches. Part of the rows lack a size; the others show once, few, many or a class for expanded clones.

>TRBV30|TRBJ1-2|-|-
CAGETRLPGYGYTF
TGTGCCGGAGAAACCAGGCTACCTGGCTATGGCTACACCTTC
>TRBV5-5|TRBJ1-1|-|-
CASSLDREGIWTEAFF
TGTGCCAGCAGCTTGGACAGGGAAGGTATATGGACTGAAGCTTTCTTT
>TRBV29-1|TRBJ2-7|TRBD1|-
CSAKTGAAYEQYF
TGCAGCGCCAAGACAGGGGCCGCCTACGAGCAGTACTTC
>TRBV4-1|TRBJ2-7|-|-
CASSQDLGTYEQYF
TGCGCCAGCAGCCAAGATCTAGGAACCTACGAGCAGTACTTC
>TRBV18|TRBJ2-5|-|-
CASSPSRQQETQYF
TGTGCCAGCTCACCAAGTAGACAGCAAGAGACCCAGTACTTC
>TRBV28|TRBJ1-2|-|-
CASSLDRYHGYTF
TGTGCCAGCAGTTTAGACAGGTATCATGGCTACACCTTC
>TRBV15|TRBJ2-1|TRBD1|-
CATSSWGQGVNEQFF
TGTGCCACCAGCAGCTGGGGACAGGGGGTCAATGAGCAGTTCTTC
>TRBV28|TRBJ1-5|-|-
CASSFWGEGRVDQPQHF
TGTGCCAGCAGTTTCTGGGGTGAAGGGAGGGTCGATCAGCCCCAGCATTTT
>TRBV4-2|TRBJ1-5|-|-
CASSQVEGRGQPQHF
TGTGCCAGCAGCCAAGTTGAGGGGCGGGGTCAGCCCCAGCATTTT
>TRBV6-4|TRBJ1-2|TRBD1|-
CASSDQAGGRYTF
TGTGCCAGCAGTGATCAGGCAGGGGGCCGCTACACCTTC
>TRBV27|TRBJ1-6|TRBD1|-
CASSPTGLDNSPLHF
TGTGCCAGCAGTCCGACAGGGCTCGATAATTCACCCCTCCACTTT
>TRBV2|TRBJ1-5|-|few
CASSDNTLVSQPQHF
TGTGCCAGCAGTGATAACACCCTGGTTAGTCAGCCCCAGCATTTT
>TRBV13|TRBJ2-4|-|-
CATRSRILWRAKNIQYF
TGTGCCACCCGTTCCCGGATACTGTGGAGAGCCAAAAACATTCAGTACTTC
>TRBV6-5|TRBJ1-5|TRBD1|-
CASSPGTGYNQPQHF
TGTGCCAGCAGCCCCGGGACAGGCTACAATCAGCCCCAGCATTTT
>TRBV7-6|TRBJ2-1|TRBD2|few
CASSLNSGGANEQFF
TGTGCCAGCAGCTTAAACAGCGGGGGGGCCAATGAGCAGTTCTTC
>TRBV6-1|TRBJ1-4|-|-
CASSEARGGTNEKLFF
TGTGCCAGCAGTGAAGCGAGGGGGGGAACTAATGAAAAACTGTTTTTT
>TRBV12-3/TRBV12-4|TRBJ1-2|-|few
CASSPNLGVGYTF
TGTGCCAGCAGTCCCAACCTCGGGGTTGGCTACACCTTC
>TRBV28|TRBJ2-5|TRBD2|-
CATRERGRQETQYF
TGTGCCACGCGGGAGAGGGGAAGACAAGAGACCCAGTACTTC
>TRBV24-1|TRBJ1-2|-|-
CATSDLHGETGYTF
TGTGCCACCAGTGATTTGCATGGGGAAACTGGCTACACCTTC
>TRBV6-8|TRBJ2-2|-|-
CASSFPDRYTGELFF
TGTGCCAGCAGTTTCCCGGACAGATACACCGGGGAGCTGTTTTTT
>TRBV6-1|TRBJ1-5|-|once
CASSESGLNQPQHF
TGTGCCAGCAGTGAATCAGGGCTCAATCAGCCCCAGCATTTT
>TRBV5-1|TRBJ2-3|TRBD1|-
CASSIQGEADTQYF
TGCGCCAGCAGCATACAGGGGGAGGCAGATACGCAGTATTTT
>TRBV7-9|TRBJ2-1|TRBD2|-
CASSPRTSGAYNEQFF
TGTGCCAGCAGCCCTCGGACTAGCGGGGCCTACAATGAGCAGTTCTTC
>TRBV30|TRBJ1-1|-|-
CAWSLGTNRIVGTEAFF
TGTGCCTGGAGTTTGGGGACGAACAGGATCGTGGGCACTGAAGCTTTCTTT
>TRBV29-1|TRBJ1-2|-|-
CSVEDWWTEVNYGYTF
TGCAGCGTTGAAGACTGGTGGACCGAAGTGAACTATGGCTACACCTTC
>TRBV20-1|TRBJ1-5|TRBD1|-
CSASYTGTGDQPQHF
TGCAGTGCTAGTTATACCGGGACAGGGGATCAGCCCCAGCATTTT
>TRBV9|TRBJ1-1|-|-
CASSPGGRVEAFF
TGTGCCAGCAGCCCGGGGGGGAGGGTAGAAGCTTTCTTT
>TRBV24-1|TRBJ2-7|-|-
CATSEGADYEQYF
TGTGCCACCAGTGAGGGGGCAGACTACGAGCAGTACTTC
>TRBV5-4|TRBJ2-3|TRBD1|-
CASSLSGTGVGDTQYF
TGTGCCAGCAGCTTGTCTGGAACAGGGGTAGGAGATACGCAGTATTTT
>TRBV7-2|TRBJ2-5|TRBD2|-
CASSLIPSGFQETQYF
TGTGCCAGCAGCTTAATCCCTAGCGGGTTCCAAGAGACCCAGTACTTC